This TCR beta chain was recovered during a study of tissue T cells after allogeneic stem cell transplantation. Overall study findings and caveats: Sampling depth was limited, and the cohort was small and clinically varied. Anatomically similar tissues had similar TCR repertoires within each patient. Blood and spleen captured only part of the tissue TCR repertoire.

With regard to this clone: Its specificity is not known. The genes are named according to mouse. The observed sequence ends 1 residue before the CDR3 terminus, with the missing tail filled in from the germline J gene.

CDR1 and CDR2 (germline): NNHDY, SYVADS. This CDR3 comprises 11 residues. V was clipped by 5 bases and J by 7 bases, with 10 bases between them. The time point here: mouse harvest day 7 after allogeneic transplant. Mouse grafts combined 10^7 T-cell-depleted bone marrow cells with 10^6 splenic CD5+ T cells. B6 (H2b) cells into BALB/c (H2d) mice; tissues taken at day 7 or 14. Some clones are missing from TCRdb's copy, which holds only in-frame ones; the method was immunoSEQ multiplex PCR. The profile shows around 10,000 clones, approximately 47% of them singletons. The chain carries TRBV13-3 and TRBJ2-7; weak D call: TRBD2 (6 bases). The TCR sequence derives from a female BALB/c mouse given C57BL/6 T cells with graft-versus-host disease after an allogeneic hematopoietic cell transplant. The sample comprised gut tissue. The CDR3 sequence: CASRGWGEQYF. The DNA read from the CDR3 is TGTGCCAGCAGAGGGTGGGGGGAACAGTAC.